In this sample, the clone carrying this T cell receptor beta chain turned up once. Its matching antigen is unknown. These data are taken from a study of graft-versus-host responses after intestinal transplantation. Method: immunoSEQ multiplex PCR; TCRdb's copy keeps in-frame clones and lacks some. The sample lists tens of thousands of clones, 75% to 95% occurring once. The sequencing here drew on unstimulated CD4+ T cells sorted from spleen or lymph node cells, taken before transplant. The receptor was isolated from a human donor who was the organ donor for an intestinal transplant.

CDR3 region: CASSLGSAIPTDTQYF. CDR3 in DNA: TGCGCCAGCAGCTTGGGCTCCGCGATTCCCACAGATACGCAGTATTTT. The chain joins TRBV5-1 to TRBJ2-3; D call uncertain. Germline CDR1 reads SGHRS; CDR2 reads YFSETQ. The V and J ends lost 0 bases and 2 bases respectively, with 13 bases between them. The CDR3 contains 16 residues.